The next 11 T cell receptor beta chains were all read from a single sample in a study of spatial heterogeneity in lung cancer. Time point of the sample: blood at routine non-recurrence follow-up after resection. TCRdb re-derived calls from the 5' RACE reads in MiXCR, one entry per CDR3 protein. Among 40,000 to 45,000 distinct CDR3 sequences listed, approximately 22% were seen once. The specimen comprised PBMCs, sampled at follow-up. These receptors were taken from a female donor with early-stage non-small cell lung cancer.

V and J are TRBV29-1 and TRBJ2-7, with D unresolved. Germline V gives CDR1 SQVTM, CDR2 ANQGSEA. The CDR3 extends over 11 amino acids. V was pared by 4 bases and J by 4 bases, with 8 bases between. CDR3 nucleotides: TGCAGCGTTGCTGGGGTGTACGAGCAGTACTTC. This sequence encodes CSVAGVYEQYF.

The rearrangement joins TRBV3-1 to TRBJ2-5; 14 nucleotides agree with TRBD2. From germline, CDR1 is LGHDT and CDR2 YNNKEL (reference sequence). The CDR3 is 16 residues long. Trimming removed 4 bases from V and 3 bases from J; junction bases left unmatched: 4. CDR3 in DNA: TGTGCCAGCAGCCTAGGACTAGCGGGAGGAGAAGAGACCCAGTACTTC. Translated: CASSLGLAGGEETQYF.

This clonotype was observed at least ten times. The chain's CDR3 is CASSWTGGPKFF. CDR3 DNA: TGCGCCAGCAGCTGGACCGGAGGTCCCAAGTTCTTC. The chain employs TRBV5-1 and TRBJ2-1; perhaps TRBD2 as D (5 bases). The V end lost 3 bases, the J end lost 14 bases, and 15 bases lay between the germline ends. Germline V gives CDR1 SGHRS, CDR2 YFSETQ. The CDR3 loop spans 12 amino acids.

The chain recombines TRBV5-1 with TRBJ2-6, with D hard to call. Trimming shortened V by 0 bases and J by 0 bases, and 4 bases separated the two germline ends. Per germline, CDR1 SGHRS and CDR2 YFSETQ. The CDR3 consists of 15 residues. The CDR3 nucleotides are TGCGCCAGCAGCTTGGCCGGCTCTGGGGCCAACGTCCTGACTTTC. Amino acid sequence: CASSLAGSGANVLTF.

The chain recombines TRBV6-1 with TRBJ1-5; a weak D match, TRBD1 (5 bases). V lost 1 base, J lost 1 base, and 8 bases lay in between. In germline, CDR1 is MNHNS, CDR2 SASEGT. This CDR3 region has 15 residues. The CDR3 is CASSEDSGSNQPQHF. The CDR3 DNA is TGTGCCAGCAGTGAAGATTCAGGGAGCAATCAGCCCCAGCATTTT.

The chain employs TRBV2 and TRBJ2-5; TRBD2 is a possible D gene (5 bases). Germline values: CDR1 SNHLY, CDR2 FYNNEI. The ends were cut back, 6 bases at V and 8 bases at J, with 13 bases in the middle. The CDR3 consists of 12 residues. CDR3 amino acids: CASSALEGTQYF. The CDR3 DNA reads TGTGCCAGCAGCGCCCTTGAGGGAACCCAGTACTTC.

The chain combines TRBV20-1 with TRBJ2-7, with 11 bases identical to TRBD2. This CDR3 spans 13 amino acids. Germline loops: CDR1 DFQATT, CDR2 SNEGSKA (reference sequence). The V segment lost 5 bases and the J segment 5 bases; nucleotides outside the gene matches: 5. DNA for the CDR3: TGCAGTGCTTTAGCGGGGGGGCCCAACGAGCAGTACGTC. Translating gives CSALAGGPNEQYV.

This clonotype has more than one count but fewer than ten. In nucleotides, the CDR3 is TGTGCCAGCAGCCCCCAACTAGGGGAGCAGTTCTTC. Protein product: CASSPQLGEQFF. The chain links TRBV4-2 to TRBJ2-1; D possibly corresponds to TRBD2 (5 bases). V lost 4 bases and J lost 10, with 11 bases in between. Germline V gene data show CDR1 as LGHNA and CDR2 as YNFKEQ. The CDR3 sequence is 12 residues long.

As regards this clonotype: Just one base apart from a much larger clone, this may be a read error. V gene TRBV11-2 combines with J gene TRBJ2-2, with unresolved D. The CDR3 is 15 amino acids. Germline V gene data show CDR1 as SGHAT and CDR2 as FQNNGV. Trimming removed 8 bases from V and 6 bases from J, with 19 bases in between. The CDR3: CASCQISSPAGELFF. Here the CDR3 DNA reads TGTGCCAGCTGCCAAATCTCTAGTCCCGCCGGGGAGCTGTTTTTT.

In its sample, this clonotype was seen many times. This chain joins TRBV10-2 and TRBJ2-3; no clear D gene. V shed 0 bases and J shed 7 bases, with 5 bases lying between them. The CDR3 runs 12 residues. Germline CDR1 and CDR2: WSHSY and SAAADI. Written as DNA, the CDR3 is TGCGCCAGCAGTGAGTCTCTGAATACGCAGTATTTT. This translates into CASSESLNTQYF.

This clonotype was observed at least ten times. J is TRBJ2-2 and V is TRBV4-2; D call uncertain. Germline CDR1 reads LGHNA; CDR2 reads YNFKEQ. There are 17 residues in the CDR3. The V end was cut by 4 bases, the J end by 0 bases, with 15 bases between. CDR3 sequence (DNA): TGTGCCAGCAGCCCACGATCCGCGAACGCGAACACCGGGGAGCTGTTTTTT. Translated: CASSPRSANANTGELFF.